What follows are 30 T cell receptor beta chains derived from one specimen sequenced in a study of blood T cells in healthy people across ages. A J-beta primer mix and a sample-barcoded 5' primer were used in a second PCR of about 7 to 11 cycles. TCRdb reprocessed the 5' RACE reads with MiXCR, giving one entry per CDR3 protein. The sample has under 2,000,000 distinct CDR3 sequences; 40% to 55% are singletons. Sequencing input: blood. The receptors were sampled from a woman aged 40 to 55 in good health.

DNA for the CDR3: TGCGCCAGCAGCCCGTCCACCTCTAGCACAGATACGCAGTATTTT. Its protein is CASSPSTSSTDTQYF. The chain has TRBV5-1 and TRBJ2-3; D ambiguous. In germline, CDR1 is SGHRS, CDR2 YFSETQ. CDR3 length equals 15 residues. V lost 4 bases, J lost 0 bases, and 12 bases lay in between.

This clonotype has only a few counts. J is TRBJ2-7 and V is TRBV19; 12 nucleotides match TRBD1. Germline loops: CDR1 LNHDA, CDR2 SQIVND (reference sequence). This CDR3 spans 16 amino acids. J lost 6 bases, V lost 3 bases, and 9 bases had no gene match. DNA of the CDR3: TGTGCCAGTAGTATTTCTACCGGGACAGGGGGCGTCGAGCAGTACTTC. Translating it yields CASSISTGTGGVEQYF.

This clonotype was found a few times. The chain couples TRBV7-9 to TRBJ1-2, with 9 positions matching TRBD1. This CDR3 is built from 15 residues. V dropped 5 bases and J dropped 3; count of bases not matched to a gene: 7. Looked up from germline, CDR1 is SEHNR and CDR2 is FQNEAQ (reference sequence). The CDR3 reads CASSVPGQGDYGYTF. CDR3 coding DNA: TGTGCCAGCAGCGTCCCGGGACAGGGAGACTATGGCTACACCTTC.

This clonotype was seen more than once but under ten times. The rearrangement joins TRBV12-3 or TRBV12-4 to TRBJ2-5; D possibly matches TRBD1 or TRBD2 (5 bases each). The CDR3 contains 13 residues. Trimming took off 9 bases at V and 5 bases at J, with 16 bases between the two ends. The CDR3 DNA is TGTGCCAGTTCTAGGTCGGGGCGGGAGACCCAGTACTTC. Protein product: CASSRSGRETQYF.

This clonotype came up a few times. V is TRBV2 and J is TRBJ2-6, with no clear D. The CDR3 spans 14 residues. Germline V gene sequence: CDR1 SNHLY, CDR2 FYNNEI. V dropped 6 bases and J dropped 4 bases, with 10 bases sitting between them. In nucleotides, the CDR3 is TGTGCCAGCAGGCCCCACGGAGGGGCCAACGTCCTGACTTTC. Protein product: CASRPHGGANVLTF.

CDR3 bases: TGCAGCGTTGAAGGGCTGACTAGCGGGAGAAGCTACGAGCAGTACTTC. Its protein is CSVEGLTSGRSYEQYF. The J gene is TRBJ2-4, the V gene TRBV29-1, with TRBD2 matching 12 bases. The J call could be wrong; TRBJ2-7 is a better fit for the DNA end. The CDR3 loop spans 16 amino acids. The germline CDR1 and CDR2 sequences are SQVTM and ANQGSEA.

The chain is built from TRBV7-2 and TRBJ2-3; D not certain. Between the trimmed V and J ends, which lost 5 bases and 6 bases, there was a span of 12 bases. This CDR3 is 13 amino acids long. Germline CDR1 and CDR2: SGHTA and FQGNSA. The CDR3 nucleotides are TGTGCCAGCAGCCCTGGGAACTGGGATACGCAGTATTTT. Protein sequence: CASSPGNWDTQYF. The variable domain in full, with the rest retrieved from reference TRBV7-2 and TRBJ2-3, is GAGVSQSPSNKVTEKGKDVELRCDPISGHTALYWYRQSLGQGLEFLIYFQGNSAPDKSGLPSDRFSAERTGGSVSTLTIQRTQQEDSAVYLCASSPGNWDTQYFGPGTRLTVL.

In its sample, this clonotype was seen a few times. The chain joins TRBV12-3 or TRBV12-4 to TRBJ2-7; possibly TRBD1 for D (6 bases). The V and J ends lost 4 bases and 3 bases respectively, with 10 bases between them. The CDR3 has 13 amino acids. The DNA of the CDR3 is TGTGCCAGCAGTTCCCAGACAGGCTACGAGCAGTACTTC. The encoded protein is CASSSQTGYEQYF.

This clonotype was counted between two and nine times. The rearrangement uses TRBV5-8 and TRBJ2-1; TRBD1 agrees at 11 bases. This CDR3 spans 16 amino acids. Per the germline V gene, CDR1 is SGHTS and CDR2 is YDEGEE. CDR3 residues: CAGGTGGEIAYNEQFF. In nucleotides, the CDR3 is TGTGCTGGCGGGACAGGGGGAGAAATTGCCTACAATGAGCAGTTCTTC.

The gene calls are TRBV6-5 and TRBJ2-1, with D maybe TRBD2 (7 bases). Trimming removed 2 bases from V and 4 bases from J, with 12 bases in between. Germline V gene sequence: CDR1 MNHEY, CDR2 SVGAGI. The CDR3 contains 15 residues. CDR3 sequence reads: CASSYEGGRYNEQFF. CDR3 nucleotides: TGTGCCAGCAGTTACGAGGGGGGGCGTTACAATGAGCAGTTCTTC.

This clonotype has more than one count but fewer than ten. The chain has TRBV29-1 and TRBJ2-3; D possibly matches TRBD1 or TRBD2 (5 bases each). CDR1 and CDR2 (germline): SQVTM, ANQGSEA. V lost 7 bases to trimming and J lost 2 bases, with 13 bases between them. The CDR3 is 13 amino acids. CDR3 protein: CSGSGRYTDTQYF. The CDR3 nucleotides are TGCAGCGGATCGGGGCGATACACAGATACGCAGTATTTT.

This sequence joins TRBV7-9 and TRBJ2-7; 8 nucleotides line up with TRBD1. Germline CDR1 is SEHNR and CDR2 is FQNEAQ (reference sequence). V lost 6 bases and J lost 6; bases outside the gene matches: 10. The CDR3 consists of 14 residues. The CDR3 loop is CASRPGQGQREQYF. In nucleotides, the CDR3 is TGTGCCAGCAGACCTGGACAGGGACAGCGCGAGCAGTACTTC.

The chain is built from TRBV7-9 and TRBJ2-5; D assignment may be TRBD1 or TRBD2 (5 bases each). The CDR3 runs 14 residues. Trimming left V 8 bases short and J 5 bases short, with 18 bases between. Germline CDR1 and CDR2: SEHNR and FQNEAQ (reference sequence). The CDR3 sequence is CASLVGDLVETQYF. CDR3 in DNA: TGTGCCAGCCTGGTAGGGGACCTAGTTGAGACCCAGTACTTC.

CDR3 nucleotides: TGTGCCAGCAGTGATCCCCCGGGGGTCAAGTACTACGAGCAGTACTTC. This sequence encodes CASSDPPGVKYYEQYF. The rearrangement links TRBV6-1 to TRBJ2-7; D is possibly TRBD2 (6 bases). V lost 3 bases and J lost 3, with 18 bases in between. Germline V gene sequence: CDR1 MNHNS, CDR2 SASEGT. CDR3 length: 16 residues.

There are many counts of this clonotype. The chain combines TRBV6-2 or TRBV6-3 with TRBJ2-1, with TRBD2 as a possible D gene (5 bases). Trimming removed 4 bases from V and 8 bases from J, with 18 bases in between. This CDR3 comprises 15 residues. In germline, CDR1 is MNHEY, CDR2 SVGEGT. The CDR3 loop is CASSWASRRSHEQFF. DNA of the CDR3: TGTGCCAGCAGTTGGGCAAGTAGGAGGTCCCATGAGCAGTTCTTC.

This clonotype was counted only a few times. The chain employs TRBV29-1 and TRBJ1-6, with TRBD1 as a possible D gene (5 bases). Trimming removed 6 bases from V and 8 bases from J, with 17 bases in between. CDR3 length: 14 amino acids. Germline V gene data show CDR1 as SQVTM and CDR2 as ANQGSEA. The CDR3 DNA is TGCAGCGTCTCGTCGAGCCAGGGAGATTCACCCCTCCACTTT. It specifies CSVSSSQGDSPLHF.

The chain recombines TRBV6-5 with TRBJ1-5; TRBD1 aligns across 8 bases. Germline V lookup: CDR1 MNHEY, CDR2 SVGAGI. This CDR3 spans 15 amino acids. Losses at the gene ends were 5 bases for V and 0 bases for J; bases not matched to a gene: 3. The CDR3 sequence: CASSADRASNQPQHF. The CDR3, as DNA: TGTGCCAGCAGTGCGGACAGGGCTAGCAATCAGCCCCAGCATTTT.

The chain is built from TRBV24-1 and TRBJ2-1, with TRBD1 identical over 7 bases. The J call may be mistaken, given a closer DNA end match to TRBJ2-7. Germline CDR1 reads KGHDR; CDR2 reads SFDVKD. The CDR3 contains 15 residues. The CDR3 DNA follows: TGTGCCACCAGTGATAGGGACAGCTCCTACAATGAGCAGTACTTC. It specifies CATSDRDSSYNEQYF.

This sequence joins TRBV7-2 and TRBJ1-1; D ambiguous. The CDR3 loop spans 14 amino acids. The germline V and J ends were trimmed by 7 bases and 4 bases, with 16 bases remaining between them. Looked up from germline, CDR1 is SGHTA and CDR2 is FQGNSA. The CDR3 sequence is CASTTMLLSTEAFF. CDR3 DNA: TGTGCCAGCACCACAATGCTACTTAGCACTGAAGCTTTCTTT.

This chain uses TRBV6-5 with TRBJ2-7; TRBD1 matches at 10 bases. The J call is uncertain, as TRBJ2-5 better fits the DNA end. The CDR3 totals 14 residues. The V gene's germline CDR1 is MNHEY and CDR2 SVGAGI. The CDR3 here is CASSGTGALGTQYF. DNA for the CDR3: TGTGCCAGTAGTGGGACAGGGGCTTTGGGGACCCAGTACTTC.

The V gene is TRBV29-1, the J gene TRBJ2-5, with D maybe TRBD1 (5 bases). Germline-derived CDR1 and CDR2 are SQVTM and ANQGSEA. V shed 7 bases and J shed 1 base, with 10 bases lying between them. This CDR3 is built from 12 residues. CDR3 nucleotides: TGCAGCGCCGTGGGGCTCCAAGAGACCCAGTACTTC. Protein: CSAVGLQETQYF.

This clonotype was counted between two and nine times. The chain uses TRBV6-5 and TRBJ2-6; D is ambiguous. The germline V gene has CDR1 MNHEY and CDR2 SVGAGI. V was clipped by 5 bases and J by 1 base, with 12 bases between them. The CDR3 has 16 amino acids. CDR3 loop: CASSRFALSGANVLTF. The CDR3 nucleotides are TGTGCCAGCAGTCGATTTGCCTTATCTGGGGCCAACGTCCTGACTTTC.

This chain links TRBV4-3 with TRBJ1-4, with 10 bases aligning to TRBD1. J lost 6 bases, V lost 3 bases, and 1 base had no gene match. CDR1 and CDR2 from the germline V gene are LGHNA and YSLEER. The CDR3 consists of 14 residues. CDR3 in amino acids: CASSQGTGDEKLFF. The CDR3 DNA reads TGCGCCAGCAGCCAGGGGACAGGGGATGAAAAACTGTTTTTT.

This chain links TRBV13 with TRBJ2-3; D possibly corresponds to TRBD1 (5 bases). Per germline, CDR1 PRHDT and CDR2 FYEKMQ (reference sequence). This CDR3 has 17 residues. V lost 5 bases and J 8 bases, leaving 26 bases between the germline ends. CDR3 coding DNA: TGTGCCAGCAGCCCCAATTCTGGTTTAACGTCCAGGGTTACGCAGTATTTT. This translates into CASSPNSGLTSRVTQYF.

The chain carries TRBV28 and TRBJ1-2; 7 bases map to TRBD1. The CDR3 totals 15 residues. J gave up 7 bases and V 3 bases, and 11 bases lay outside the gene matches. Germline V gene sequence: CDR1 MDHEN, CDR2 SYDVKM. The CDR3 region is CASSFVGEGAPGYTF. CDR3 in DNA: TGTGCCAGCAGTTTCGTGGGGGAGGGGGCTCCTGGCTACACCTTC.

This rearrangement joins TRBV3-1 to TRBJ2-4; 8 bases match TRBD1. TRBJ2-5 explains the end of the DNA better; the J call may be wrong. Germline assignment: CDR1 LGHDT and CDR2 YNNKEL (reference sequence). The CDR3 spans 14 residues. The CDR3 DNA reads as TGTGCCAGCAGCCAAGACGGGACAGGAGGGACCCAGTACTTC. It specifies CASSQDGTGGTQYF.

CDR3: CASSRRGATGTQYF. DNA for the CDR3: TGTGCCAGCAGCCGGCGCGGGGCAACGGGTACGCAGTATTTT. The gene calls are TRBV13 and TRBJ2-3, with a tentative D call TRBD2 (6 bases). V was cut by 5 bases and J by 8 bases, with 17 bases left in between. CDR1 PRHDT and CDR2 FYEKMQ come from the germline V gene (reference sequence). CDR3 length: 14 residues.

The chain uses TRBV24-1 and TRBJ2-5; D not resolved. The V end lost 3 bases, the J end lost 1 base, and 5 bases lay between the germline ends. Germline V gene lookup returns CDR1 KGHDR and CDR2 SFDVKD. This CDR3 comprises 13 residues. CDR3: CATSDLGQETQYF. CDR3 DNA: TGTGCCACCAGTGATCTGGGCCAAGAGACCCAGTACTTC.

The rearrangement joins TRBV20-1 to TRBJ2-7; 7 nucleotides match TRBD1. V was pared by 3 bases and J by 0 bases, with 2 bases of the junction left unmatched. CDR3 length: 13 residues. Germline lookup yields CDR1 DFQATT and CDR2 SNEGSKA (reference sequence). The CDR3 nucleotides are TGCAGTGCTAGGGGGACAGTCTCCTACGAGCAGTACTTC. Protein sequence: CSARGTVSYEQYF.

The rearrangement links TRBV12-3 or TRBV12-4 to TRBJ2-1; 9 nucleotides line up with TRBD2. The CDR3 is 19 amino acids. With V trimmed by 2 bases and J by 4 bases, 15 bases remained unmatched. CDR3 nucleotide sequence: TGTGCCAGCAGTTTATTAAGGGCTAGCGGGGCTATAGATTACAATGAGCAGTTCTTC. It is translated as CASSLLRASGAIDYNEQFF.